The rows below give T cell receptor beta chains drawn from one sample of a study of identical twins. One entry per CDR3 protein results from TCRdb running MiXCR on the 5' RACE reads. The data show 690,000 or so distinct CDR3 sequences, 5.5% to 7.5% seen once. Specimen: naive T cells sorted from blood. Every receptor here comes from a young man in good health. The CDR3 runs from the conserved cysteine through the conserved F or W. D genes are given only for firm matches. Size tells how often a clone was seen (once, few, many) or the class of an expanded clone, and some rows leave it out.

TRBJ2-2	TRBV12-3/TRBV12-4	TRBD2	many	TGTGCCAGCAGGGAGGGACTAGCGGAGATGACCGGGGAGCTGTTTTTT	CASREGLAEMTGELFF
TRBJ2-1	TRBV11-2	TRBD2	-	TGTGCCAGCAGCTTATTAGCGGGAGGGCCGAAGTACAATGAGCAGTTCTTC	CASSLLAGGPKYNEQFF
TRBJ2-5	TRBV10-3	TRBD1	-	TGTGCCATCAGTAGACAGGGGCCGGAGGCCCAGTACTTC	CAISRQGPEAQYF
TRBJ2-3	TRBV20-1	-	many	TGCAGTGCTAGGGGGGGCACAGATACGCAGTATTTT	CSARGGTDTQYF
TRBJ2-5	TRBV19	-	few	TGTGCCAGCTCCGACAGAATGGAGACCCAGTACTTC	CASSDRMETQYF
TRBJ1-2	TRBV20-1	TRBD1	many	TGCAGTGCTAGAGATCGGCAGGGGGTTTACTATGGCTACACCTTC	CSARDRQGVYYGYTF
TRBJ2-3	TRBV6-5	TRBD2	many	TGTGCCAGCAGTTACTCGAGACTAGCGGGCTCAGATACGCAGTATTTT	CASSYSRLAGSDTQYF
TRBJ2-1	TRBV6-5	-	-	TGTGCCAGCAGTTACTCCTCAGGCCGAAATGAGCAGTTCTTC	CASSYSSGRNEQFF
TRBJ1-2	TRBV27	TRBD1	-	TGTGCCAGCAGTTCCGGTGGACAGGGGAGCTATGGCTACACCTTC	CASSSGGQGSYGYTF
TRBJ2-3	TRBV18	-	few	TGTGCCAGCTCACCACCTTACGGCACAGATACGCAGTATTTT	CASSPPYGTDTQYF
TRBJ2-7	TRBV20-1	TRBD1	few	TGCAGTGCTAGGAGTCGCGCTTTTGGGACAGCTTCCTACGAGCAGTACTTC	CSARSRAFGTASYEQYF
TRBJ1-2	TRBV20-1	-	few	TGCTCCCTTGGAAAAGCCACACAAGTATTACGCTACACCTTC	CSLGKATQVLRYTF
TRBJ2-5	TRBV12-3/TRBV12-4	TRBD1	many	TGTGCCAGCAGCACGGGACAGACCCACCAGACCCAGTACTTC	CASSTGQTHQTQYF
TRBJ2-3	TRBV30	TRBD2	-	TGTGCCTGGAGTACTAGCGGGACAGTCGAGTATTTT	CAWSTSGTVEYF
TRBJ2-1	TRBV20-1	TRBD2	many	TGCAGTGCTAGAAGAGGACTAGCGGGAGACGGCAATGAGCAGTTCTTC	CSARRGLAGDGNEQFF
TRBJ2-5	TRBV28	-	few	TGTGCCAGCAGCCAGATCTTACGTGAAAGAGAGACCCAGTACTTC	CASSQILRERETQYF
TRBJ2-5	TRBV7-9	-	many	TGTGCCAGCAGCAAGGGAGGCCTACCGCAAGAGACCCAGTACTTC	CASSKGGLPQETQYF
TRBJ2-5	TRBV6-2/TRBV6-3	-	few	TGTGCCAGCAGTTACATCGGGAGTCAAGTACAAGAGACCCAGTACTTC	CASSYIGSQVQETQYF
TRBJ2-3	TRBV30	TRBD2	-	TGTGCCTGGGCCATGGGAGTAGCGGGAGCCGATACGCAGTATTTT	CAWAMGVAGADTQYF
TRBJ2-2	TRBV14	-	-	TGTGCCAGCAGCCAAGGGTGGAATGAGAACACCGGGGAGCTGTTTTTT	CASSQGWNENTGELFF
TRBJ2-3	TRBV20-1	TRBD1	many	TGCAGTGCTAGAGCTGGACAGGGCACAGATACGCAGTATTTT	CSARAGQGTDTQYF
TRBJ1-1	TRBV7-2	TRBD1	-	TGTGCCAGCAGCTCACGACAGGGCAGTAGGGCTGAAGCTTTCTTT	CASSSRQGSRAEAFF
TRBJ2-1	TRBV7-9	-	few	TGTGCCACCAGAGAAAATGTGGGGGGTGTAGAGCAGTTCTTC	CATRENVGGVEQFF
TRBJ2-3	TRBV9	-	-	TGTGCCAGCAGCCCCCCATCGCGAGGAGATACGCAGTATTTT	CASSPPSRGDTQYF
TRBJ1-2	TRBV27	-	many	TGTGCCAGCAGACGTGGGGTGGTTTCGGGCAGAAGATATGGCTACACCTTC	CASRRGVVSGRRYGYTF
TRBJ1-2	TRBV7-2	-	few	TGTGCCAGCAGCTTAGAGGACGGCCTTAACTATGGCTACACCTTC	CASSLEDGLNYGYTF
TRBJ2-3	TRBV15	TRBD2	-	TGTGCCACCAGCAGAGGCGGGAGAGGAGGAGATACGCAGTATTTT	CATSRGGRGGDTQYF
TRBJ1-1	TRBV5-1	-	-	TGCGCCAGCAGCTTCTTCGGGGTTACTGAAGCTTTCTTT	CASSFFGVTEAFF
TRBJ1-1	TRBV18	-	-	TGTGCCAGCTCACCATCGGCGAACACTGAAGCTTTCTTT	CASSPSANTEAFF
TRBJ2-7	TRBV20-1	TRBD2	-	TGCAGTGCTAGTAGGACTAGCGGGGATTGGGAGCAGTACTTC	CSASRTSGDWEQYF
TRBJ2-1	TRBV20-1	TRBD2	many	TGCAGTGTTAATTTTCGACTAGCGGGAAACAATGAGCAGTTCTTC	CSVNFRLAGNNEQFF
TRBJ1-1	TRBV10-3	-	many	TGTGCCATCAGTGAAGGGCTGGGCACTGAAGCTTTCTTT	CAISEGLGTEAFF
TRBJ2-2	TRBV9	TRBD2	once	TGTGCCAGCAGCGTAGGTAGCGGGAGTAGCACCGGGGAGCTGTTTTTT	CASSVGSGSSTGELFF
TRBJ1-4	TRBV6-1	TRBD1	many	TGTGCCAGCAGGGGACAGGGGGCGAGTAATGAAAAACTGTTTTTT	CASRGQGASNEKLFF
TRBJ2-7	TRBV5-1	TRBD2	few	TGCGCCAGCAGCCGGACTAGCGGGACCGACTACGAGCAGTACTTC	CASSRTSGTDYEQYF
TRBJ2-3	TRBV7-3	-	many	TGTGCCAGCAGCTTAGTAGCAGGTCGGGGGGATACGCAGTATTTT	CASSLVAGRGDTQYF
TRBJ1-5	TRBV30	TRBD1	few	TGTGCCTGGAGTAGGGACAGGGGTCAGCCCCAGCATTTT	CAWSRDRGQPQHF
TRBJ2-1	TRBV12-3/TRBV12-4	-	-	TGTGCCGGGGGAAAATTAGGGGGACTGGGTTACAATGAGCAGTTCTTC	CAGGKLGGLGYNEQFF
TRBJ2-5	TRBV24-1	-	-	TGTGCCACCAGTGATTTCCGAAGGGGAGGATGGGAGACCCAGTACTTC	CATSDFRRGGWETQYF